A selection of T cell receptor beta chains follows, all from one sample in a study of read filtering for tumor transcriptome and immune sequencing. TCRdb reanalysed the reads using MiXCR and keeps one entry per CDR3 protein. Of roughly 82,000 distinct CDR3 sequences listed, 9% to 15% are singletons. The sample was a population of CD138-negative cells sorted from bone marrow. The receptors stem from a donor at least 40 years old with multiple myeloma. CDR3s include the opening cysteine and the closing phenylalanine or tryptophan. D genes are given only for firm matches. Size is omitted from some rows. Given values are once, few, many or a class for expanded clones.

clone size: many; D gene: TRBD1; J gene: TRBJ1-2; V gene: TRBV6-6; CDR3 protein: CASQGETSGYTF; CDR3 DNA: TGTGCCAGCCAGGGGGAAACCTCTGGCTACACCTTC
clone size: many; D gene: TRBD2; J gene: TRBJ2-7; V gene: TRBV30; CDR3 protein: CAWSVAGGYEQYF; CDR3 DNA: TGTGCCTGGAGTGTAGCGGGAGGCTACGAGCAGTACTTC
clone size: many; D gene: -; J gene: TRBJ2-3; V gene: TRBV2; CDR3 protein: CASSYADTQYF; CDR3 DNA: TGTGCCAGCAGTTATGCAGATACGCAGTATTTT
clone size: -; D gene: -; J gene: TRBJ2-5; V gene: TRBV6-5; CDR3 protein: CASSYGRKVQETQYF; CDR3 DNA: TGTGCCAGCAGTTACGGGAGGAAGGTCCAAGAGACCCAGTACTTC
clone size: many; D gene: -; J gene: TRBJ2-7; V gene: TRBV20-1; CDR3 protein: CSASNSYEQYF; CDR3 DNA: TGCAGTGCTAGTAATAGTTACGAGCAGTACTTC
clone size: many; D gene: TRBD1; J gene: TRBJ1-2; V gene: TRBV4-1; CDR3 protein: CASSQPKGQGVYGYTF; CDR3 DNA: TGCGCCAGCAGCCAACCCAAGGGACAGGGAGTCTATGGCTACACCTTC
clone size: few; D gene: TRBD1; J gene: TRBJ2-7; V gene: TRBV20-1; CDR3 protein: CSASGQGHYEQYF; CDR3 DNA: TGCAGTGCTAGCGGACAGGGGCACTACGAGCAGTACTTC
clone size: many; D gene: -; J gene: TRBJ2-3; V gene: TRBV30; CDR3 protein: CAWSRQGTQYF; CDR3 DNA: TGTGCCTGGAGTCGGCAGGGAACGCAGTATTTT
clone size: many; D gene: -; J gene: TRBJ1-2; V gene: TRBV6-1; CDR3 protein: CASRGAGASNYGYTF; CDR3 DNA: TGTGCCAGCAGGGGAGCGGGGGCCTCTAACTATGGCTACACCTTC
clone size: many; D gene: TRBD2; J gene: TRBJ2-5; V gene: TRBV20-1; CDR3 protein: CSARDFVAGGETQYF; CDR3 DNA: TGCAGTGCTAGAGATTTCGTAGCGGGAGGAGAGACCCAGTACTTC
clone size: -; D gene: -; J gene: TRBJ2-2; V gene: TRBV29-1; CDR3 protein: CSVVWGAGELFF; CDR3 DNA: TGCAGCGTTGTGTGGGGGGCCGGGGAGCTGTTTTTT
clone size: many; D gene: -; J gene: TRBJ1-5; V gene: TRBV7-8; CDR3 protein: CASSLALGYNQPQHF; CDR3 DNA: TGTGCCAGCAGCTTAGCATTGGGGTACAATCAGCCCCAGCATTTT
clone size: many; D gene: -; J gene: TRBJ1-5; V gene: TRBV5-1; CDR3 protein: CASSLAGDDQPQHF; CDR3 DNA: TGCGCCAGCAGCTTGGCAGGGGACGATCAGCCCCAGCATTTT
clone size: many; D gene: -; J gene: TRBJ1-4; V gene: TRBV5-1; CDR3 protein: CASSLTGGPDEKLFF; CDR3 DNA: TGCGCCAGCAGCTTGACCGGGGGGCCTGATGAAAAACTGTTTTTT
clone size: many; D gene: -; J gene: TRBJ1-5; V gene: TRBV18; CDR3 protein: CASSPGGMGHNQPQHF; CDR3 DNA: TGTGCCAGCTCACCAGGCGGGATGGGGCACAATCAGCCCCAGCATTTT
clone size: few; D gene: -; J gene: TRBJ2-5; V gene: TRBV6-6; CDR3 protein: CASSPADGTQYF; CDR3 DNA: TGTGCCAGCAGCCCCGCAGACGGGACCCAGTACTTC
clone size: many; D gene: -; J gene: TRBJ2-7; V gene: TRBV6-6; CDR3 protein: CASSYPRYEQYF; CDR3 DNA: TGTGCCAGCAGTTACCCGAGGTACGAGCAGTACTTC